This TCR beta chain was sequenced in a study of T cell responses to AZD1222 COVID-19 vaccine. Study outcomes and limitations: A rise in Spike-specific TCR breadth and depth followed two AZD1222 doses. The span of vaccine-associated CD4 TCRs extended across spike, with dominance at 160-218 and 743-854. Unmutated variant regions are reportedly the target of nearly half of TCRs that are spike-specific.

Data came from immunoSEQ multiplex PCR; TCRdb stores just in-frame clones and leaves some out. Of over 90,000 clones in the sample, around 91% are singletons; the top ten hold 4.5% to 5.5%. Remarks on this clone: What it binds is not known.

This CDR3 has 15 residues. V gave up 5 bases and J gave up 1 base; unmatched junction bases: 5. Germline assignment: CDR1 SEHNR and CDR2 FQNEAQ (reference sequence). This sequence was found in an adult in good health. The sample in question was peripheral blood, obtained on day 0 of AZD1222 vaccination. The genes are TRBV7-9 and TRBJ2-3, with 8 bases that match TRBD1. CDR3 coding DNA: TGTGCCAGCAGCCCCGGGACAGGCCGCACAGATACGCAGTATTTT. Its translation is CASSPGTGRTDTQYF.